Reported below is one T cell receptor beta chain. The sample comes from a study of blood T cell repertoires in COVID-19. Produced via immunoSEQ multiplex PCR; TCRdb's table is partial and in-frame only. The sample lists about 340,000 clones; approximately 86% were seen once. V was pared by 5 bases and J by 4 bases, with 12 bases between. Per the germline V gene, CDR1 is MNHEY and CDR2 is SVGEGT. CDR3 length: 14 residues. The rearrangement joins TRBV6-2 or TRBV6-3 to TRBJ2-1; the D is unclear. Input material: peripheral blood. This clonotype was sampled from an older woman with COVID-19, enrolled during active disease. CDR3 sequence: CASSPPPRYNEQFF. The CDR3 DNA is TGTGCCAGCAGTCCCCCCCCGAGATACAATGAGCAGTTCTTC.